These 25 T cell receptor beta chains share one sample of origin, sequenced in a study of beta chain features in type 1 diabetes. Overall study findings and caveats: Type 1 diabetes patients had TCRB CDR3s that were shorter (moderately but significantly so) in all four CD4+ subsets.

The study reverse transcribed the entire isolated RNA, so it sequenced expressed TCRB transcripts. Using immunoSEQ multiplex PCR, the repertoire was profiled, and TCRdb retains in-frame clones only, with some absent. The sample holds 300,000 to 350,000 clones, 9.3% seen once. These receptors' targets are unknown. Sequenced input: central memory CD4+ T cells from blood. Every receptor here comes from a man aged 30-40 years with type 1 diabetes.

The sample holds a few counts of this clone. This chain's CDR3 is CASSLREGDAQYF. The CDR3 DNA reads TGTGCCAGCAGCCTAAGGGAGGGTGACGCGCAGTACTTC. The genes are TRBV7-2 and TRBJ2-7, with 7 positions matching TRBD2. CDR1 is SGHTA, CDR2 FQGNSA, per germline. V was pared by 5 bases and J by 9 bases, with 10 bases of the junction left unmatched. The CDR3 runs to 13 residues.

This clone has a handful of counts. The V and J genes are TRBV9 and TRBJ2-1; D may be TRBD2 (6 bases). The V gene's germline CDR1 is SGDLS and CDR2 YYNGEE. The V gene lost 2 bases and the J gene lost 0 bases, with 18 bases spanning the gap. CDR3 size: 18 residues. CDR3: CASSVTTSTRFSYNEQFF. DNA of the CDR3: TGTGCCAGCAGCGTTACTACTAGCACCCGATTCTCCTACAATGAGCAGTTCTTC.

The chain links TRBV5-1 to TRBJ2-1; perhaps TRBD1 as D (5 bases). Trimming stripped 0 bases from V and 0 bases from J, with 10 bases between. The CDR3 consists of 16 residues. From germline, CDR1 is SGHRS and CDR2 YFSETQ. The CDR3 spells CASSLDSGLSYNEQFF. The CDR3 DNA reads TGCGCCAGCAGCTTGGATTCAGGGCTCTCCTACAATGAGCAGTTCTTC.

This clone was picked up a small number of times. This CDR3 is CASSSTDTQYF. CDR3 coding DNA: TGCGCCAGCAGCTCCACAGATACGCAGTATTTT. The chain employs TRBV5-1 and TRBJ2-3; D is undetermined. The germline V and J ends were trimmed by 3 bases and 2 bases, with 1 base remaining between them. Germline V gene sequence: CDR1 SGHRS, CDR2 YFSETQ. There are 11 residues in the CDR3. Using reference TRBV5-1 and TRBJ2-3 for the parts outside the CDR3, the full variable domain is KAGVTQTPRYLIKTRGQQVTLSCSPISGHRSVSWYQQTPGQGLQFLFEYFSETQRNKGNFPGRFSGRQFSNSRSEMNVSTLELGDSALYLCASSSTDTQYFGPGTRLTVL.

This chain connects TRBV7-2 to TRBJ1-2; tentatively, D is TRBD1 (6 bases). V lost 5 bases, J lost 4 bases, and 14 bases lay in between. The length of the CDR3 is 14 residues. Germline V lookup: CDR1 SGHTA, CDR2 FQGNSA. The CDR3 spells CASSEAGQTYGYTF. The CDR3 coding sequence is TGTGCCAGCAGCGAGGCCGGACAGACCTATGGCTACACCTTC.

The chain joins TRBV4-3 to TRBJ2-4; 7 bases line up with TRBD1. The CDR3 contains 17 residues. The V gene end was trimmed by 2 bases and the J gene end by 3 bases; junction bases not matched to a gene: 10. CDR1 is LGHNA and CDR2 is YSLEER in the germline V gene. CDR3 sequence (DNA): TGCGCCAGCAGCCAAACCACAGGGGTGGGTGACAAAAACATTCAGTACTTC. Encoded protein: CASSQTTGVGDKNIQYF.

This sequence joins TRBV7-2 and TRBJ2-7; D unclear. CDR3 length equals 15 residues. V dropped 4 bases and J dropped 0 bases, with 13 bases sitting between them. The germline V gene encodes CDR1 SGHTA and CDR2 FQGNSA. In nucleotides, the CDR3 is TGTGCCAGCAGCTCATATCAACAGAGCTCCTACGAGCAGTACTTC. Its translation is CASSSYQQSSYEQYF.

The chain links TRBV6-5 to TRBJ2-7, with D possibly TRBD2 on 5 matching bases. This CDR3 spans 13 amino acids. Looked up from germline, CDR1 is MNHEY and CDR2 is SVGAGI. V was pared by 0 bases and J by 6 bases, with 9 bases between. CDR3 coding DNA: TGTGCCAGCAGTTACTCGAGGGTCGGCGAGCAGTACTTC. It specifies CASSYSRVGEQYF.

A few counts support this clone. One end of the junction fails to match germline, which may point to a read error. The chain joins TRBV7-7 to TRBJ2-7, with unresolved D. Germline V gene sequence: CDR1 SSHAT, CDR2 FNYEAQ (reference sequence). This CDR3 is 16 amino acids long. Written as DNA, the CDR3 is TGTGCTAGCAGCTTAGGGCCCCTAGGGCTAGACTACGAGCAGTACTTC. This translates into CASSLGPLGLDYEQYF.

The CDR3 DNA follows: TGTGCCAGCAGCTTGCGGGTGGCCGGGGAGCTGTTTTTT. Its translation: CASSLRVAGELFF. The V and J genes are TRBV7-9 and TRBJ2-2; D is perhaps TRBD2 (5 bases). Germline V gene sequence: CDR1 SEHNR, CDR2 FQNEAQ (reference sequence). The CDR3 covers 13 residues. The V end lost 3 bases, the J end lost 6 bases, and 8 bases lay between the germline ends.

This clone was found many times. The gene calls are TRBV28 and TRBJ1-2; D ambiguous. V lost 3 bases, J lost 8 bases, and 13 bases lay in between. The germline CDR1 and CDR2 sequences are MDHEN and SYDVKM. This CDR3 comprises 13 residues. CDR3 in DNA: TGTGCCAGCAGTTTTCCAGTCACTATGGGCTACACCTTC. It specifies CASSFPVTMGYTF.

This chain uses TRBV15 with TRBJ2-5, with 10 nucleotides matching TRBD1. The length of the CDR3 is 14 residues. Germline CDR1 is LNHNV and CDR2 is YYDKDF (reference sequence). V lost 0 bases, J lost 9 bases, and 4 bases stayed unmatched. The CDR3 is CATSRDKGQGPQYF. CDR3 coding DNA: TGTGCCACCAGCAGAGACAAGGGACAGGGGCCCCAGTACTTC.

V gene TRBV9 combines with J gene TRBJ1-5; D remains ambiguous. CDR1 is SGDLS and CDR2 is YYNGEE in the germline V gene. V was pared by 3 bases and J by 5 bases, with 6 bases between. The CDR3 is 12 amino acids. DNA for the CDR3: TGTGCCAGCAGCGATGGTTATCAGCCCCAGCATTTT. This translates into CASSDGYQPQHF.

This clone has only one observation. It differs at one base from a far larger clone, so likely a read error. This chain uses TRBV1 with TRBJ1-2. TRBV1 is a pseudogene locus. The CDR3 spans 15 residues. CDR3: CTSSQAAQGTRGYTF. The CDR3 nucleotides read TGCACCAGCAGCCAAGCGGCTCAGGGGACTAGAGGCTACACCTTC.

This clone has only a few counts. This chain uses TRBV6-1 with TRBJ1-2; D call uncertain. The CDR3 extends over 13 amino acids. Germline V CDR1 and CDR2: MNHNS, SASEGT. Trimming removed 3 bases at V and 13 bases at J, with 18 bases between. This CDR3 reads CASSDSSDLRRTF. In DNA form, the CDR3 reads TGTGCCAGCAGTGATTCGTCAGACCTTCGACGCACCTTC.

This clone was detected only a few times. V gene TRBV11-2 combines with J gene TRBJ2-7, with 10 bases lining up with TRBD1. The CDR3 is 15 residues long. Germline assignment: CDR1 SGHAT and CDR2 FQNNGV. Unmatched junction bases numbered 7, after V lost 5 bases and J lost 3 bases. CDR3 bases: TGTGCCAGCAGCCTTTCCAGGACAGGGGGCTACGAGCAGTACTTC. This codes for CASSLSRTGGYEQYF. The whole variable domain, remainder taken from reference TRBV11-2 and TRBJ2-7, is EAGVAQSPRYKIIEKRQSVAFWCNPISGHATLYWYQQILGQGPKLLIQFQNNGVVDDSQLPKDRFSAERLKGVDSTLKIQPAKLEDSAVYLCASSLSRTGGYEQYFGPGTRLTVT.

This clone came up a few times. This chain uses TRBV9 with TRBJ2-4, with 7 nucleotides matching TRBD1. CDR3 size: 14 residues. V dropped 3 bases and J dropped 9; count of bases not matched to a gene: 9. Germline loops: CDR1 SGDLS, CDR2 YYNGEE. CDR3 sequence reads: CASSATDRESIQYF. CDR3 bases: TGTGCCAGCAGCGCGACTGACAGGGAGTCCATTCAGTACTTC.

The table lists this clone with a few counts. The chain has TRBV19 and TRBJ2-7; D perhaps matches TRBD2 (6 bases). Germline CDR1 LNHDA, CDR2 SQIVND (reference sequence). Trimming took 6 bases from V and 3 from J, leaving 18 bases between them. CDR3 length: 15 amino acids. CDR3 protein: CASSLRPGTLYEQYF. CDR3 in DNA: TGTGCCAGTAGCCTCCGGCCCGGGACTCTCTACGAGCAGTACTTC. Full variable domain (remainder filled in from reference TRBV19 and TRBJ2-7): DGGITQSPKYLFRKEGQNVTLSCEQNLNHDAMYWYRQDPGQGLRLIYYSQIVNDFQKGDIAEGYSVSREKKESFPLTVTSAQKNPTAFYLCASSLRPGTLYEQYFGPGTRLTVT.

The chain links TRBV5-1 to TRBJ2-7, with TRBD2 matching over 7 bases. Per the germline V gene, CDR1 is SGHRS and CDR2 is YFSETQ. V gave up 3 bases and J gave up 0 bases; unmatched junction bases: 12. The CDR3 is made up of 17 amino acids. Here the CDR3 DNA reads TGCGCCAGCAGCTCCAGCGGAGCCAGCGGGGTCTCCTACGAGCAGTACTTC. Its protein product is CASSSSGASGVSYEQYF.

The gene calls are TRBV18 and TRBJ1-6, with TRBD1 identical over 8 bases. Germline V CDR1 and CDR2: KGHSH, LQKENI. The trim removed 3 bases at V and 10 bases at J, leaving 11 bases unmatched. The CDR3 is made up of 16 amino acids. CDR3 in DNA: TGTGCCAGCTCACCGCCTGGGGACAGGTCCCAATCACCCCTCCACTTT. Translation gives CASSPPGDRSQSPLHF. Together with reference TRBV18 and TRBJ1-6, the CDR3 gives the full variable domain: NAGVMQNPRHLVRRRGQEARLRCSPMKGHSHVYWYRQLPEEGLKFMVYLQKENIIDESGMPKERFSAEFPKEGPSILRIQQVVRGDSAAYFCASSPPGDRSQSPLHFGNGTRLTVT.

This rearrangement joins TRBV7-9 to TRBJ1-2, with TRBD1 identical over 8 bases. Trimming removed 5 bases from V and 5 bases from J; junction bases left unmatched: 7. This CDR3 is built from 14 residues. Germline V lookup: CDR1 SEHNR, CDR2 FQNEAQ (reference sequence). CDR3 DNA: TGTGCCAGCAGCCCTGACAGGGGCGCTTATGGCTACACCTTC. Amino acids: CASSPDRGAYGYTF.

This clone was picked up many times. This chain uses TRBV25-1 with TRBJ2-5, with 7 bases matching TRBD2. Germline V gene sequence: CDR1 MGHDK, CDR2 SYGVNS. The junction had 4 bases not matched to a gene; V was cut back by 4 bases and J by 5 bases. This CDR3 comprises 13 residues. For the CDR3, the DNA is TGTGCCAGCAGTGCCCGACTAGCTGAGACCCAGTACTTC. This gives the protein CASSARLAETQYF.

The chain joins TRBV30 to TRBJ2-1; 13 nucleotides align to TRBD2. The germline gives CDR1 GTSNPN, CDR2 SVGIG (reference sequence). V lost 4 bases and J lost 9; bases outside the gene matches: 6. The CDR3 extends over 14 amino acids. The DNA for the CDR3 is TGTGCCTGGAAATTACTAGCGGGGGGGAGTGAGCAGTTCTTC. Its translation: CAWKLLAGGSEQFF.

The chain combines TRBV15 with TRBJ1-2, with TRBD1 matching over 9 bases. J lost 8 bases, V lost 0 bases, and 4 bases had no gene match. Germline assignment: CDR1 LNHNV and CDR2 YYDKDF (reference sequence). This CDR3 region has 14 residues. CDR3 region: CATSRENRGQGYTF. In DNA form, the CDR3 reads TGTGCCACCAGCAGAGAGAACAGGGGGCAAGGCTACACCTTC.

This clone turned up a few times. The chain carries TRBV29-1 and TRBJ1-1; 8 bases agree with TRBD1. CDR1 is SQVTM and CDR2 is ANQGSEA in the germline V gene. After removal of 4 bases from V and 3 bases from J, the junction contained 7 bases not matched to a gene. This CDR3 spans 14 amino acids. CDR3 protein: CSVVSGGGYTEAFF. Written as DNA, the CDR3 is TGCAGCGTTGTCTCAGGGGGCGGCTACACTGAAGCTTTCTTT.